Listed here are 7 T cell receptor beta chains from one sample, sequenced in a study of T cell responses to AZD1222 COVID-19 vaccine. Sequencing was performed with immunoSEQ multiplex PCR; in TCRdb, only in-frame clones are kept and a portion is missing. The table lists about 150,000 clones, 75% to 90% of them singletons, with about 6.9% in the top ten. Specimen: peripheral blood, collected on day 0 of AZD1222 vaccination. The receptors come from an adult in good health.

The chain has TRBV19 and TRBJ2-7; 8 bases fit TRBD1. The CDR3 covers 13 residues. V lost 3 bases and J lost 3; bases outside the gene matches: 1. CDR1 LNHDA and CDR2 SQIVND come from the germline V gene (reference sequence). The chain's CDR3 is CASSITGGYEQYV. Here the CDR3 DNA reads TGTGCCAGTAGTATCACAGGGGGCTACGAGCAGTACGTC.

The DNA for the CDR3 is TGTGCCAGCAGCCGAGATGATCAGCCCCAGCATTTT. It encodes CASSRDDQPQHF. The chain employs TRBV11-2 and TRBJ1-5; D is unclear. Trimming left V 5 bases short and J 5 bases short, with 7 bases between. The CDR3 runs to 12 residues. Per the germline V gene, CDR1 is SGHAT and CDR2 is FQNNGV.

V gene TRBV2 combines with J gene TRBJ1-3; D gene unclear. There are 13 residues in the CDR3. Germline V gene lookup returns CDR1 SNHLY and CDR2 FYNNEI. Trimming removed 7 bases at V and 2 bases at J, with 9 bases between. CDR3 protein: CASKVNAGNTIYF. The CDR3 DNA reads as TGTGCCAGCAAGGTGAATGCTGGAAACACCATATATTTT. Supplemented by reference TRBV2 and TRBJ1-3, the full variable domain reads EPEVTQTPSHQVTQMGQEVILRCVPISNHLYFYWYRQILGQKVEFLVSFYNNEISEKSEIFDDQFSVERPDGSNFTLKIRSTKLEDSAMYFCASKVNAGNTIYFGEGSWLTVV.

The rearrangement links TRBV5-1 to TRBJ1-1, with a tentative D call TRBD1 (5 bases). Germline V lookup: CDR1 SGHRS, CDR2 YFSETQ. The CDR3 has 15 amino acids. V shed 2 bases and J shed 2 bases, with 13 bases lying between them. Here the CDR3 DNA reads TGCGCCAGCAGCTTCGGGACGGCGGAAAACACTGAAGCTTTCTTT. This encodes CASSFGTAENTEAFF.

The chain is built from TRBV27 and TRBJ1-5, with 10 bases that match TRBD1. V trimming: 5 bases; J trimming: 7 bases; junction bases outside the gene matches: 8. This CDR3 region has 15 residues. Germline V gene sequence: CDR1 MNHEY, CDR2 SMNVEV (reference sequence). DNA for the CDR3: TGTGCCAGCAGTCCGGGGACAGGGGTCAGGCAGCCCCAGCATTTT. Protein sequence: CASSPGTGVRQPQHF.

This chain uses TRBV4-1 with TRBJ2-2, with D possibly being TRBD1 (5 bases). CDR1 and CDR2 (germline): MGHRA, YSYEKL. The CDR3 length is 15 residues. V lost 7 bases, J lost 0 bases, and 12 bases lay in between. CDR3 in DNA: TGCGCCAGCACCAAACAGGTTTCGAACACCGGGGAGCTGTTTTTT. Translating gives CASTKQVSNTGELFF.

J is TRBJ2-2 and V is TRBV9; D call uncertain. This CDR3 comprises 12 residues. V lost 6 bases, J lost 6 bases, and 9 bases lay in between. CDR1 and CDR2 from the germline V gene are SGDLS and YYNGEE. The CDR3 sequence: CASKGSAGELFF. The CDR3 region has the DNA TGTGCCAGCAAGGGCTCCGCCGGGGAGCTGTTTTTT. Combining the CDR3 with reference TRBV9 and TRBJ2-2 gives the whole variable domain DSGVTQTPKHLITATGQRVTLRCSPRSGDLSVYWYQQSLDQGLQFLIQYYNGEERAKGNILERFSAQQFPDLHSELNLSSLELGDSALYFCASKGSAGELFFGEGSRLTVL.